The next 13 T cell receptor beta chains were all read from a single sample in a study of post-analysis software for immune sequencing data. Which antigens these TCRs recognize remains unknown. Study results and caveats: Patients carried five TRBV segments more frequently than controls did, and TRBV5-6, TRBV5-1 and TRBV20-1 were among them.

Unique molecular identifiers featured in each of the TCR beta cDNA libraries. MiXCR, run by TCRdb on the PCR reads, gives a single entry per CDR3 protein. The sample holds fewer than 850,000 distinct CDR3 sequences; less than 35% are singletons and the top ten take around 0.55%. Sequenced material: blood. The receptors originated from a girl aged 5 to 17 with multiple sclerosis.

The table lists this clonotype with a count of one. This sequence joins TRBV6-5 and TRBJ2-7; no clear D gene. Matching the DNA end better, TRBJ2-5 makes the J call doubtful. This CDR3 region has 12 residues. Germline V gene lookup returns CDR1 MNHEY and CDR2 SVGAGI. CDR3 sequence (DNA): TGTGCCAGCAGAAGAGCTGGGGAGACCCAGTACTTC. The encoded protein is CASRRAGETQYF.

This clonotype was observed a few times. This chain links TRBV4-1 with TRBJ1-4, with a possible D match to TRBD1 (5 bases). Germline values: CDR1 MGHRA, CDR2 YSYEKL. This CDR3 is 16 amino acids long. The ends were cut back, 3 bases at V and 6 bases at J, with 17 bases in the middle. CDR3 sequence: CASSQGGTVGDEKLFF. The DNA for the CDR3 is TGCGCCAGCAGCCAGGGGGGGACTGTCGGTGATGAAAAACTGTTTTTT.

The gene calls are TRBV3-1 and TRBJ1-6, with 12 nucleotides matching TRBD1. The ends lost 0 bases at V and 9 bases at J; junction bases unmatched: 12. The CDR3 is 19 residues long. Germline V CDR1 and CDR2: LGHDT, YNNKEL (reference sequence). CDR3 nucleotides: TGTGCCAGCAGCCAAGACGGGCTTATAGGGACAGGGGGCCGTTCACCCCTCCACTTT. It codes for CASSQDGLIGTGGRSPLHF.

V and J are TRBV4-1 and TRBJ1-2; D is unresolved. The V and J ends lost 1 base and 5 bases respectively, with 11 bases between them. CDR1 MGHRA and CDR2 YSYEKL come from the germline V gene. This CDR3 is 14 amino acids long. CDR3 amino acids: CASSQVGRRYGYTF. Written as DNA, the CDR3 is TGCGCCAGCAGCCAAGTGGGAAGGAGGTATGGCTACACCTTC.

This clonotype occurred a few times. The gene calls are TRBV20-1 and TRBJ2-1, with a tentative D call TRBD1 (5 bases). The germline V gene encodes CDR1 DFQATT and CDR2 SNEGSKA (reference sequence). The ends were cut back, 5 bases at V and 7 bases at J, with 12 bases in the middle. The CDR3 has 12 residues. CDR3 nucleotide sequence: TGCAGTGCTGAGGACATTCGGAATGAGCAGTTCTTC. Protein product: CSAEDIRNEQFF.

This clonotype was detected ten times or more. As DNA, the CDR3 is TGTGCCAGCAGTCCCCTCCCCGGGGGGAGCGGGGAGACCCAGTACTTC. Translation: CASSPLPGGSGETQYF. The rearrangement joins TRBV27 to TRBJ2-5, with 7 bases identical to TRBD2. J gave up 5 bases and V 5 bases, and 14 bases lay outside the gene matches. This CDR3 contains 16 residues. CDR1 is MNHEY, CDR2 SMNVEV, per germline (reference sequence).

The CDR3 is CASSPRGGSRETQYF. The CDR3 DNA follows: TGTGCCAGCAGTCCTCGGGGGGGTTCACGGGAGACCCAGTACTTC. This chain uses TRBV7-9 with TRBJ2-5; TRBD2 agrees at 8 bases. Germline values: CDR1 SEHNR, CDR2 FQNEAQ (reference sequence). The CDR3 sequence is 15 residues long. J lost 5 bases, V lost 6 bases, and 11 bases had no gene match.

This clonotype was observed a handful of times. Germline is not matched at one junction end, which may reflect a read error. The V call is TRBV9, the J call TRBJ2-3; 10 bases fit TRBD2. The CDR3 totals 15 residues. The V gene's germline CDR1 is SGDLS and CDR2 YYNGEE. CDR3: CASSGLAGASDTQYF. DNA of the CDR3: TGCGCCAGCAGCGGCCTAGCGGGGGCATCCGATACGCAGTATTTT.

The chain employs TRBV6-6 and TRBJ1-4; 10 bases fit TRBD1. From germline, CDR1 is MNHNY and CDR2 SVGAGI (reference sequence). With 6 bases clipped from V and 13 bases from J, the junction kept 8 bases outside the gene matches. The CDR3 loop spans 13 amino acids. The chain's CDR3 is CASRTGGDLGLFF. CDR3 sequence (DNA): TGTGCCAGCAGGACAGGGGGCGACCTGGGACTGTTTTTT.

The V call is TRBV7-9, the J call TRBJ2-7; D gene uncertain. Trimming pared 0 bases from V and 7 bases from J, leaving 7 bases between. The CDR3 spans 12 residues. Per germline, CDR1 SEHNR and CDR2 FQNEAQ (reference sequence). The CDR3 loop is CASSLALGEQYF. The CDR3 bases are TGTGCCAGCAGCTTAGCCCTTGGGGAGCAGTACTTC.

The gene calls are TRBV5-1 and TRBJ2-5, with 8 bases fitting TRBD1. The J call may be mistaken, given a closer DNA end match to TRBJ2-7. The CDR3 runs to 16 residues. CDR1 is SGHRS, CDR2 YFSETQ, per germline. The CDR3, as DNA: TGCGCCAGCAGTCTAAGGCCCGGGACAGGAGCCTACGAGCAGTACTTC. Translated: CASSLRPGTGAYEQYF.

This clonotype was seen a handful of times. CDR3 nucleotide sequence: TGTGCCAGCAGCTCCCTAACACAAGAGACCCAGTACTTC. Translating gives CASSSLTQETQYF. The J gene is TRBJ2-5, the V gene TRBV5-5, with D unclear. The V and J ends lost 3 bases and 2 bases respectively, with 8 bases between them. From germline, CDR1 is SGHKS and CDR2 YYEKEE (reference sequence). This CDR3 region has 13 residues.

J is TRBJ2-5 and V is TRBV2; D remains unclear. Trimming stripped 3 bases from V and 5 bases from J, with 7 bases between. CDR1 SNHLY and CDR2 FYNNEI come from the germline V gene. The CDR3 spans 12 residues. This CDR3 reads CASSDLRETQYF. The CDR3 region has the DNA TGTGCCAGCAGTGATCTACGGGAGACCCAGTACTTC.